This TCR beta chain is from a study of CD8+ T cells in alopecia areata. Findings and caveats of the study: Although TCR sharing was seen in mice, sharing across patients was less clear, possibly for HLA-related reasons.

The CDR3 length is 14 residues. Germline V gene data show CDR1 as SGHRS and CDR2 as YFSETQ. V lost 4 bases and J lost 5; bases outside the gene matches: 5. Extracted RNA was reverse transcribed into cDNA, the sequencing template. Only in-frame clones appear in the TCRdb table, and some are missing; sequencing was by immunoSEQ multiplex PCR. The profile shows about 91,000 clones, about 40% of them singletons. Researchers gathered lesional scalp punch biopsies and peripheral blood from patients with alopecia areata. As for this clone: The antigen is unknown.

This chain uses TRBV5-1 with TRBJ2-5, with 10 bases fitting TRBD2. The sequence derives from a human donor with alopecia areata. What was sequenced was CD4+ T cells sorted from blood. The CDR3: CASSLAGASETQYF. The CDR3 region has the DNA TGCGCCAGCAGCCTAGCGGGGGCTTCTGAGACCCAGTACTTC.